A single sample is the source of the 28 T cell receptor beta chains below, sequenced in a study of T cell responses to AZD1222 COVID-19 vaccine. Sequenced by immunoSEQ multiplex PCR; TCRdb stores in-frame clones only, minus some. Among approximately 140,000 clones, 85% to 95% were seen once, and the ten largest hold 5% to 6.5%. The sequencing here drew on peripheral blood, taken on day 0 of AZD1222 vaccination. The source is an adult in good health.

The rearrangement links TRBV11-2 to TRBJ2-2; D perhaps matches TRBD1 (6 bases). The germline CDR1 and CDR2 sequences are SGHAT and FQNNGV. Trimming cost V 1 base and J 2 bases, with 8 bases left between them. This CDR3 region has 15 residues. Written as DNA, the CDR3 is TGTGCCAGCAGCTTAGGGACAGCTAACACCGGGGAGCTGTTTTTT. Translated, it gives CASSLGTANTGELFF.

The DNA of the CDR3 is TGTGCCAGCAGCTTCCCCCCATCCCGGACACTCAGGAACACTGAAGCTTTCTTT. Encoded protein: CASSFPPSRTLRNTEAFF. V is TRBV7-9 and J is TRBJ1-1; a possible D gene is TRBD1 (5 bases). Looked up from germline, CDR1 is SEHNR and CDR2 is FQNEAQ (reference sequence). There are 18 residues in the CDR3. Trimming removed 3 bases at V and 1 base at J, with 21 bases between.

The V and J genes are TRBV5-6 and TRBJ2-3; D gene unclear. This CDR3 region has 13 residues. CDR1 is SGHDT, CDR2 YYEEEE, per germline. V lost 4 bases to trimming and J lost 2 bases, with 8 bases between them. CDR3 residues: CASSPIDTDTQYF. Here the CDR3 DNA reads TGTGCCAGCAGCCCCATTGACACAGATACGCAGTATTTT. The whole variable domain, remainder taken from reference TRBV5-6 and TRBJ2-3, is DAGVTQSPTHLIKTRGQQVTLRCSPKSGHDTVSWYQQALGQGPQFIFQYYEEEERQRGNFPDRFSGHQFPNYSSELNVNALLLGDSALYLCASSPIDTDTQYFGPGTRLTVL.

The gene calls are TRBV5-5 and TRBJ1-5; unclear D gene. Per germline, CDR1 SGHKS and CDR2 YYEKEE (reference sequence). The CDR3 is made up of 15 amino acids. V was clipped by 1 base and J by 0 bases, with 8 bases between them. The CDR3 spells CASSLFSYSNQPQHF. The DNA of the CDR3 is TGTGCCAGCAGCTTGTTTAGCTATAGCAATCAGCCCCAGCATTTT.

The CDR3, as DNA: TGTGCCAGCAGCCCCTCCGGGATGGGCAATCAGCCCCAGCATTTT. Its translation: CASSPSGMGNQPQHF. The V gene is TRBV7-9, the J gene TRBJ1-5; D is ambiguous. The CDR3 runs 15 residues. The germline gives CDR1 SEHNR, CDR2 FQNEAQ (reference sequence). V was clipped by 5 bases and J by 2 bases, with 13 bases between them.

J is TRBJ2-5 and V is TRBV4-1, with D perhaps assigned TRBD1 or TRBD2 (5 bases each). V dropped 2 bases and J dropped 5 bases, with 12 bases sitting between them. The CDR3 runs to 14 residues. The germline gives CDR1 MGHRA, CDR2 YSYEKL. The CDR3 nucleotides are TGCGCCAGCAGCCAACGGGGCGAGAGGGAGACCCAGTACTTC. Amino acid sequence: CASSQRGERETQYF.

The chain couples TRBV25-1 to TRBJ1-1, with TRBD1 matching 7 bases. V shed 5 bases, J shed 11 bases, and the junction held 11 bases outside the gene matches. The CDR3 has 13 amino acids. The germline CDR1 and CDR2 sequences are MGHDK and SYGVNS. The CDR3 reads CASSSRGQLEAFF. CDR3 DNA: TGTGCCAGCAGTTCTCGGGGACAGTTGGAGGCTTTCTTT.

In DNA form, the CDR3 reads TGTGCCAGCAGTTTCAGGCGCACGGGCGGTAATTCACCCCTCCACTTT. Encoded protein: CASSFRRTGGNSPLHF. The gene calls are TRBV28 and TRBJ1-6; D unclear. Deletions cut 3 bases from V and 6 bases from J, with 15 bases between. The CDR3 consists of 16 residues. Germline CDR1 MDHEN, CDR2 SYDVKM. The full variable domain, with the rest looked up from reference TRBV28 and TRBJ1-6, is DVKVTQSSRYLVKRTGEKVFLECVQDMDHENMFWYRQDPGLGLRLIYFSYDVKMKEKGDIPEGYSVSREKKERFSLILESASTNQTSMYLCASSFRRTGGNSPLHFGNGTRLTVT.

V gene TRBV5-4 combines with J gene TRBJ1-3; 10 bases are a match to TRBD1. Germline CDR1 is SGHNT and CDR2 is YYREEE (reference sequence). This CDR3 has 16 amino acids. Trimming removed 4 bases from V and 2 bases from J; junction bases left unmatched: 6. Here the CDR3 reads CASSGPGTGAGNTIYF. Written as DNA, the CDR3 is TGTGCCAGCAGCGGTCCCGGGACAGGGGCTGGAAACACCATATATTTT. The full variable domain, with the rest looked up from reference TRBV5-4 and TRBJ1-3, is ETGVTQSPTHLIKTRGQQVTLRCSSQSGHNTVSWYQQALGQGPQFIFQYYREEENGRGNFPPRFSGLQFPNYSSELNVNALELDDSALYLCASSGPGTGAGNTIYFGEGSWLTVV.

A note on this clone: Other DNA variants within this sample encode the same CDR3. The V gene is TRBV30, the J gene TRBJ2-7, with D perhaps matching TRBD1 (5 bases). V gave up 3 bases and J gave up 3 bases, with 12 bases separating them. This CDR3 is 13 amino acids long. In germline, CDR1 is GTSNPN, CDR2 SVGIG (reference sequence). CDR3 in DNA: TGTGCCTGGAGCCTTGGGCAGGGCTACGAGCAGTACTTC. Translating it yields CAWSLGQGYEQYF.

Worth noting for this clone: Other nucleotide sequences in the sample specify the same CDR3. The chain is built from TRBV3-1 (or the pseudogene TRBV3-2) and TRBJ1-3, with unresolved D. The CDR3 is made up of 13 amino acids. The germline gives CDR1 LGHDT, CDR2 YNNKEL (reference sequence). V shed 4 bases and J shed 0 bases, with 4 bases lying between them. The CDR3 loop reads CASSLSSGNTIYF. The CDR3 coding sequence is TGTGCCAGCAGCCTATCCTCTGGAAACACCATATATTTT.

The J gene is TRBJ2-1, the V gene TRBV5-1; 7 positions match TRBD2. This CDR3 is built from 15 residues. Germline assignment: CDR1 SGHRS and CDR2 YFSETQ. V shed 4 bases, J shed 0 bases, and the junction held 4 bases outside the gene matches. The CDR3 DNA is TGCGCCAGCAGCCTCGGACTAGACTCCTACAATGAGCAGTTCTTC. Residues: CASSLGLDSYNEQFF.

CDR3 sequence (DNA): TGTGCCAGCAGCCAGGGACCAGGTCAGCCCCAGCATTTT. The encoded protein is CASSQGPGQPQHF. V gene TRBV7-9 combines with J gene TRBJ1-5, with D possibly being TRBD1 (5 bases). CDR3 length equals 13 residues. V shed 5 bases and J shed 6 bases, with 11 bases lying between them. CDR1 SEHNR and CDR2 FQNEAQ come from the germline V gene (reference sequence). Drawing the rest from reference TRBV7-9 and TRBJ1-5, the complete variable domain is DTGVSQNPRHKITKRGQNVTFRCDPISEHNRLYWYRQTLGQGPEFLTYFQNEAQLEKSRLLSDRFSAERPKGSFSTLEIQRTEQGDSAMYLCASSQGPGQPQHFGDGTRLSIL.

The V and J genes are TRBV5-1 and TRBJ2-7; tentatively, D is TRBD1 (6 bases). With 2 bases removed from V and 0 bases from J, the gap between germline ends came to 12 bases. This CDR3 spans 15 amino acids. Germline values: CDR1 SGHRS, CDR2 YFSETQ. The CDR3 reads CASSLQGTSSYEQYF. CDR3 nucleotide sequence: TGCGCCAGCAGCTTACAGGGTACCAGCTCCTACGAGCAGTACTTC.

This clone showed up just once. V is TRBV7-3 and J is TRBJ2-3; D is undetermined. V dropped 2 bases and J dropped 10 bases, with 16 bases sitting between them. Germline values: CDR1 SGHTA, CDR2 FQGTGA. This CDR3 is 14 amino acids long. This chain's CDR3 is CASSLAPQGGPQYF. In DNA, the CDR3 is TGTGCCAGCAGCTTAGCCCCTCAAGGCGGTCCGCAGTATTTT.

V gene TRBV6-5 combines with J gene TRBJ2-7; D is ambiguous. Looked up from germline, CDR1 is MNHEY and CDR2 is SVGAGI. With 6 bases removed from V and 5 bases from J, the gap between germline ends came to 14 bases. The CDR3 runs 13 residues. The CDR3 loop reads CASSQSLRNEQYF. Written as DNA, the CDR3 is TGTGCCAGCAGCCAAAGTTTAAGAAACGAGCAGTACTTC.

The chain employs TRBV7-9 and TRBJ1-1; 8 nucleotides agree with TRBD1. V trimming: 5 bases; J trimming: 2 bases; junction bases outside the gene matches: 10. Germline CDR1 SEHNR, CDR2 FQNEAQ (reference sequence). The CDR3 is 16 amino acids. CDR3 DNA: TGTGCCAGCAGCCACACCCCAGGGACAGGAAACACTGAAGCTTTCTTT. Translated: CASSHTPGTGNTEAFF.

CDR3 sequence reads: CASSLGPGGRTGELFF. The CDR3 DNA reads as TGCGCCAGCAGCTTGGGCCCGGGAGGGCGGACCGGGGAGCTGTTTTTT. The V gene is TRBV5-1, the J gene TRBJ2-2; 8 positions match TRBD2. V was clipped by 0 bases and J by 5 bases; unmatched bases: 6. This CDR3 is built from 16 residues. Germline CDR1 SGHRS, CDR2 YFSETQ.

The chain recombines TRBV30 with TRBJ2-5; D unresolved. The CDR3 has 13 residues. Trimming took 2 bases from V and 7 from J, leaving 14 bases between them. Germline V gives CDR1 GTSNPN, CDR2 SVGIG (reference sequence). CDR3 protein: CAWSRLRSTTQYF. CDR3 DNA sequence: TGTGCCTGGAGTCGCCTTAGGTCAACGACCCAGTACTTC.

The V call is TRBV3-1 (or the pseudogene TRBV3-2), the J call TRBJ1-3; possible D gene TRBD1, 5 bases. In germline, CDR1 is LGHDT, CDR2 YNNKEL (reference sequence). The CDR3 covers 14 residues. V gave up 6 bases and J gave up 7 bases, with 16 bases separating them. This CDR3 reads CASSRDLAGNTIYF. CDR3 bases: TGTGCCAGCAGTCGGGACTTAGCGGGGAACACCATATATTTT.

The rearrangement joins TRBV28 to TRBJ2-7; possibly TRBD1 for D (8 bases). CDR3 length equals 14 residues. V was cut by 5 bases and J by 5 bases, with 16 bases left in between. CDR1 and CDR2 from the germline V gene are MDHEN and SYDVKM. The CDR3 is CASSRTGRENEQYF. In DNA, the CDR3 is TGTGCCAGCAGTAGGACAGGGAGGGAAAACGAGCAGTACTTC.

The chain couples TRBV5-1 to TRBJ2-3; no clear D gene. V was cut by 2 bases and J by 0 bases, with 7 bases left in between. CDR1 is SGHRS, CDR2 YFSETQ, per germline. This CDR3 is built from 14 residues. CDR3 nucleotide sequence: TGCGCCAGCAGCTTCCGGTCGAGCACAGATACGCAGTATTTT. Translating it yields CASSFRSSTDTQYF.

The genes are TRBV2 and TRBJ1-6; D is ambiguous. Germline assignment: CDR1 SNHLY and CDR2 FYNNEI. Trimming took 2 bases from V and 3 from J, leaving 11 bases between them. The CDR3 runs 16 residues. Here the CDR3 reads CASSEPLNIYNSPLHF. CDR3 coding DNA: TGTGCCAGCAGTGAACCTCTCAACATCTATAATTCACCCCTCCACTTT. The full variable domain, in which reference TRBV2 and TRBJ1-6 provide the parts outside the CDR3, is EPEVTQTPSHQVTQMGQEVILRCVPISNHLYFYWYRQILGQKVEFLVSFYNNEISEKSEIFDDQFSVERPDGSNFTLKIRSTKLEDSAMYFCASSEPLNIYNSPLHFGNGTRLTVT.

CDR3 in amino acids: CASSILGDSYNEQFF. Here the CDR3 DNA reads TGTGCCAGTAGTATCTTGGGGGATTCCTACAATGAGCAGTTCTTC. The V and J genes are TRBV19 and TRBJ2-1; D possibly uses TRBD1 or TRBD2 (5 bases each). With 3 bases removed from V and 1 base from J, the gap between germline ends came to 10 bases. The CDR3 totals 15 residues. The germline V gene encodes CDR1 LNHDA and CDR2 SQIVND (reference sequence).

This clone was recorded only once. The junction and the germline gene differ at one end; a read error may be behind it. J is TRBJ1-1 and V is TRBV5-6; tentative D call: TRBD1 (6 bases). The CDR3 loop spans 14 amino acids. Germline V CDR1 and CDR2: SGHDT, YYEEEE. The CDR3 protein is CASSYGQRNTEVFF. CDR3 bases: TGTGCCAGCAGCTATGGACAGCGTAACACTGAAGTTTTCTTT.

The chain links TRBV5-1 to TRBJ2-4; D may match TRBD1 or TRBD2 (6 bases each). CDR3 length equals 15 residues. Per germline, CDR1 SGHRS and CDR2 YFSETQ. V was shortened by 4 bases and J by 0 bases, with 11 bases between the two germline ends. The CDR3 loop reads CASSLGGGAKNIQYF. In DNA form, the CDR3 reads TGCGCCAGCAGCCTAGGAGGGGGAGCCAAAAACATTCAGTACTTC. The full variable domain, with the rest looked up from reference TRBV5-1 and TRBJ2-4, is KAGVTQTPRYLIKTRGQQVTLSCSPISGHRSVSWYQQTPGQGLQFLFEYFSETQRNKGNFPGRFSGRQFSNSRSEMNVSTLELGDSALYLCASSLGGGAKNIQYFGAGTRLSVL.

The chain recombines TRBV3-1 (or the pseudogene TRBV3-2) with TRBJ1-2; D gene unclear. V shed 1 base and J shed 8 bases, with 20 bases lying between them. Per the germline V gene, CDR1 is LGHDT and CDR2 is YNNKEL (reference sequence). The CDR3 extends over 16 amino acids. The CDR3 region is CASSQVRYKPSAGYTF. The CDR3 DNA reads TGTGCCAGCAGCCAAGTCCGCTATAAGCCGAGCGCGGGCTACACCTTC.

This chain connects TRBV6-1 to TRBJ1-5; possibly TRBD1 for D (5 bases). Between the trimmed V and J ends, which lost 3 bases and 1 base, there was a span of 13 bases. The CDR3 has 16 amino acids. CDR1 MNHNS and CDR2 SASEGT come from the germline V gene. CDR3 in amino acids: CASSDRDLLSNQPQHF. The CDR3 DNA sequence: TGTGCCAGCAGTGACAGGGATCTTTTAAGCAATCAGCCCCAGCATTTT.